Below, 18 T cell receptor beta chains from the same sample are listed, as sequenced in a study of cytomegalovirus exposure and HLA in healthy donors. PCR amplification relied on 60 Vbeta primers (plus 13 Jbeta primers). The method was immunoSEQ multiplex PCR; TCRdb's version includes in-frame clones alone and lacks a portion of them. The sample shows under 200,000 clones, more than 70% of them seen only once. The sequenced sample was PBMCs. The receptors were gathered from a boy under 18 in good health and CMV-seronegative.

The V and J genes are TRBV27 and TRBJ1-4; 7 bases are a match to TRBD1. Germline CDR1 is MNHEY and CDR2 is SMNVEV (reference sequence). The ends lost 5 bases at V and 14 bases at J; junction bases unmatched: 23. CDR3 length: 17 residues. CDR3 protein: CASSPIGDSGLLAPLFF. The DNA of the CDR3 is TGTGCCAGCAGTCCTATTGGGGACAGTGGGCTCCTCGCCCCTCTGTTTTTT.

V is TRBV11-2 and J is TRBJ1-2; D ambiguous. The CDR3 is 13 amino acids. CDR1 and CDR2 (germline): SGHAT, FQNNGV. Between the trimmed V and J ends, which lost 5 bases and 4 bases, there was a span of 11 bases. The chain's CDR3 is CASSRDGVYGYTF. Written as DNA, the CDR3 is TGTGCCAGCAGCCGAGACGGAGTCTATGGCTACACCTTC.

CDR3 coding DNA: TGTGCCAGCAGCCAGACGGGAGTCCCGAACACTGAAGCTTTCTTT. It translates to CASSQTGVPNTEAFF. The gene calls are TRBV14 and TRBJ1-1; D is uncertain. This CDR3 is 15 amino acids long. Germline V gives CDR1 SGHDN, CDR2 FVKESK. V dropped 3 bases and J dropped 1 base, with 12 bases sitting between them.

The rearrangement uses TRBV2 and TRBJ1-2, with D possibly matching TRBD1 (5 bases). The CDR3 length is 14 residues. CDR1 and CDR2 from the germline V gene are SNHLY and FYNNEI. V was trimmed by 2 bases and J by 12 bases, leaving 19 bases between them. The CDR3 coding sequence is TGTGCCAGCAGTGAAATGCAGGGTGGTTTCCGGAACACCTTC. It is translated as CASSEMQGGFRNTF.

V is TRBV4-1 and J is TRBJ2-1; perhaps TRBD1 as D (5 bases). Looked up from germline, CDR1 is MGHRA and CDR2 is YSYEKL. Trimming took 4 bases from V and 7 from J, leaving 11 bases between them. This CDR3 has 13 amino acids. The CDR3 spells CASSPGLLNEQFF. In DNA, the CDR3 is TGCGCCAGCAGCCCAGGGCTTCTAAATGAGCAGTTCTTC.

The chain carries TRBV5-6 and TRBJ1-5; 7 bases match TRBD1. In germline, CDR1 is SGHDT, CDR2 YYEEEE. There are 15 residues in the CDR3. After removal of 2 bases from V and 4 bases from J, the junction contained 6 bases not matched to a gene. The CDR3 here is CASSFGRGRNQPQHF. Here the CDR3 DNA reads TGTGCCAGCAGCTTTGGAAGGGGGCGGAATCAGCCCCAGCATTTT.

V gene TRBV29-1 combines with J gene TRBJ2-5, with 8 bases identical to TRBD1. Germline loops: CDR1 SQVTM, CDR2 ANQGSEA. This CDR3 region has 14 residues. The J segment lost 6 bases and the V segment lost 4 bases, leaving 10 bases of the junction unmatched. The CDR3 region is CSVAGQGGIKTQYF. As DNA, the CDR3 is TGCAGCGTTGCCGGACAGGGTGGTATCAAGACCCAGTACTTC. The whole variable domain, filled in from reference TRBV29-1 and TRBJ2-5, reads SAVISQKPSRDICQRGTSLTIQCQVDSQVTMMFWYRQQPGQSLTLIATANQGSEATYESGFVIDKFPISRPNLTFSTLTVSNMSPEDSSIYLCSVAGQGGIKTQYFGPGTRLLVL.

This chain links TRBV7-9 with TRBJ1-2, with 11 bases lining up with TRBD1. This CDR3 region has 13 residues. V gave up 4 bases and J gave up 6 bases; unmatched junction bases: 1. CDR1 and CDR2 (germline): SEHNR, FQNEAQ (reference sequence). CDR3 amino acids: CASSSDRGHGYTF. DNA of the CDR3: TGTGCCAGCAGCTCGGACAGGGGGCATGGCTACACCTTC.

This clone was observed a single time. This sequence joins TRBV9 and TRBJ1-1; 7 bases line up with TRBD1. Trimming took 4 bases from V and 7 from J; bases not matched to a gene: 7. CDR1 is SGDLS and CDR2 is YYNGEE in the germline V gene. This CDR3 region has 13 residues. DNA for the CDR3: TGTGCCAGCAGCTCAGGGGGGAAGGGTGAAGCTTTCTTT. It specifies CASSSGGKGEAFF.

This chain connects TRBV27 to TRBJ2-1, with 9 bases fitting TRBD2. The CDR3 is 15 amino acids. Per germline, CDR1 MNHEY and CDR2 SMNVEV (reference sequence). V lost 3 bases and J lost 5; bases outside the gene matches: 5. As DNA, the CDR3 is TGTGCCAGCAGTTTTCTGGGACTAGCCGACAATGAGCAGTTCTTC. Its translation: CASSFLGLADNEQFF.

The chain carries TRBV29-1 and TRBJ2-3; D unresolved. Germline CDR1 and CDR2: SQVTM and ANQGSEA. CDR3 length: 15 amino acids. Trimming cost V 4 bases and J 0 bases, with 14 bases left between them. The CDR3 region has the DNA TGCAGCGTTGTAGGAGACCCACGGAGCACAGATACGCAGTATTTT. Translating it yields CSVVGDPRSTDTQYF.

V usage is TRBV7-9 and J usage is TRBJ2-1; D might be TRBD2 (6 bases). This CDR3 is 14 amino acids long. Germline loops: CDR1 SEHNR, CDR2 FQNEAQ (reference sequence). The germline V and J ends were trimmed by 5 bases and 4 bases, with 12 bases remaining between them. This chain's CDR3 is CASSHPGEYNEQFF. CDR3 nucleotides: TGTGCCAGCAGCCATCCGGGGGAGTACAATGAGCAGTTCTTC.

This sequence joins TRBV11-3 and TRBJ2-1, with TRBD2 as a possible D gene (5 bases). This CDR3 comprises 18 residues. Trimming shortened V by 5 bases and J by 0 bases, and 20 bases separated the two germline ends. CDR1 is SGHNT, CDR2 YENEEA, per germline. As DNA, the CDR3 is TGTGCCAGCAGCGCCGCCCCCGGACTCGTTAGCTCCTACAATGAGCAGTTCTTC. It is translated as CASSAAPGLVSSYNEQFF.

This chain joins TRBV10-3 and TRBJ1-6; unclear D gene. Deletions cut 2 bases from V and 7 bases from J, with 15 bases between. The germline V gene has CDR1 ENHRY and CDR2 SYGVKD. CDR3 length: 16 residues. The CDR3 nucleotides are TGTGCCATCAGTGAGAGCGCGCGCGTGGAAAATTCACCCCTCCACTTT. Its protein product is CAISESARVENSPLHF.

This sequence joins TRBV28 and TRBJ2-7; 8 nucleotides match TRBD2. Trimming took 6 bases from V and 4 from J; bases not matched to a gene: 11. The germline V gene encodes CDR1 MDHEN and CDR2 SYDVKM. This CDR3 contains 15 residues. This chain's CDR3 is CASSPSGGVQYEQYF. The DNA for the CDR3 is TGTGCCAGCAGCCCGTCCGGGGGGGTGCAATACGAGCAGTACTTC.

V is TRBV7-9 and J is TRBJ1-1, with D perhaps matching TRBD1 (6 bases). Germline loops: CDR1 SEHNR, CDR2 FQNEAQ (reference sequence). The CDR3 has 12 residues. V gave up 4 bases and J gave up 6 bases, with 9 bases separating them. The CDR3 nucleotides are TGTGCCAGCAGCTCCCGACAGGCTGAAGCTTTCTTT. The encoded protein is CASSSRQAEAFF.

This chain joins TRBV5-1 and TRBJ1-2, with TRBD1 matching over 7 bases. V was clipped by 1 base and J by 2 bases; unmatched bases: 5. CDR1 is SGHRS and CDR2 is YFSETQ in the germline V gene. The CDR3 spans 15 residues. The CDR3 nucleotides are TGCGCCAGCAGCTTGTTAGAGGGACAGAACTATGGCTACACCTTC. The encoded protein is CASSLLEGQNYGYTF.

The genes are TRBV10-3 and TRBJ2-5; D is possibly TRBD2 (5 bases). The V gene lost 6 bases and the J gene lost 2 bases, with 10 bases spanning the gap. In germline, CDR1 is ENHRY, CDR2 SYGVKD. The length of the CDR3 is 13 residues. This CDR3 reads CAIRDSKQETQYF. CDR3 DNA sequence: TGTGCCATCAGGGACTCGAAACAAGAGACCCAGTACTTC.